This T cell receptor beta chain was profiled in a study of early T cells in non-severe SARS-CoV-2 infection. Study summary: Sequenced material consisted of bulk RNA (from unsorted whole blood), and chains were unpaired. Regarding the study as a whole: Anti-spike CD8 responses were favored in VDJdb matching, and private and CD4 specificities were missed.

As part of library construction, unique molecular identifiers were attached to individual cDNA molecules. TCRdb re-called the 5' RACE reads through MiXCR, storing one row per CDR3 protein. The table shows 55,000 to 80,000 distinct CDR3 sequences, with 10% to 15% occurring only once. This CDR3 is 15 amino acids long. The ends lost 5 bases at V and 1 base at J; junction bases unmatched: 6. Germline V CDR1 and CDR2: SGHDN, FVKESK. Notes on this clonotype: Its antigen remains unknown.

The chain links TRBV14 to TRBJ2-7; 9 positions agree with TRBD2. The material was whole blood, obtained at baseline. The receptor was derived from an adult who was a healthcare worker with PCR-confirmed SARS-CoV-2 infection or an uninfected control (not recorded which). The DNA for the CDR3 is TGTGCCAGCAGCTTTACTAGCGGGTTTTCCTACGAGCAGTACTTC. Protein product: CASSFTSGFSYEQYF.